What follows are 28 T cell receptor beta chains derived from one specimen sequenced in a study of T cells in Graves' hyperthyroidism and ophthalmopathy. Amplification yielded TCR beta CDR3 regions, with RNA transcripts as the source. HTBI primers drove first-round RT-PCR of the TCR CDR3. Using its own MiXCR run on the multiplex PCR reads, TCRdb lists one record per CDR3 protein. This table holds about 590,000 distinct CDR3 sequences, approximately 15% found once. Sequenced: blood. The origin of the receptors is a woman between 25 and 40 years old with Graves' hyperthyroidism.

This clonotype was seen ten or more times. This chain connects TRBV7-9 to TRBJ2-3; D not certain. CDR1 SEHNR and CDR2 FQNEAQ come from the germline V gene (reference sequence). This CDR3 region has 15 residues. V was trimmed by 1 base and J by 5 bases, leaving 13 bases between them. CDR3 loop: CASSLVSTGGDTQYF. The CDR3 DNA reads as TGTGCCAGCAGCTTAGTTTCGACCGGCGGAGATACGCAGTATTTT.

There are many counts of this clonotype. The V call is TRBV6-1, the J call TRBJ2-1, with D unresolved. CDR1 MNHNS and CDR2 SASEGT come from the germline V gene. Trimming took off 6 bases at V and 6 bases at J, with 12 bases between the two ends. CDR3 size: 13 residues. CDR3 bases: TGTGCCAGCAGGGCATCTCCCGGCAATGAGCAGTTCTTC. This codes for CASRASPGNEQFF.

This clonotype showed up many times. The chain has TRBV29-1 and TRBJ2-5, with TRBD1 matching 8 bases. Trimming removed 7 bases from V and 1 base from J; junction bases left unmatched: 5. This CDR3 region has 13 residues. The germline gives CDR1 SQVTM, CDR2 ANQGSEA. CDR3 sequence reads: CSDLDRVQETQYF. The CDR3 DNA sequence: TGCAGCGACCTGGACAGGGTCCAAGAGACCCAGTACTTC.

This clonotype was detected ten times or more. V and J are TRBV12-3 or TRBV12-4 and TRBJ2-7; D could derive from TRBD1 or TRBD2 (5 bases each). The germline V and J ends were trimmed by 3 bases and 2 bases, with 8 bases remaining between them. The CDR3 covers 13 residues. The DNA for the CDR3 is TGTGCCAGCAGTTTTGAGGGGCCCTACGAGCAGTACTTC. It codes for CASSFEGPYEQYF.

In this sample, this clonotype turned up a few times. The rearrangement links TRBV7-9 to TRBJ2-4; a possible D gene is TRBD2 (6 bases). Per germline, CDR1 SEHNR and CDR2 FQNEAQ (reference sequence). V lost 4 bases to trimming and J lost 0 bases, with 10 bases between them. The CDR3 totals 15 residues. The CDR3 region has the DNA TGTGCCAGCAGCTCTAGCGTCGGAGCCAAAAACATTCAGTACTTC. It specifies CASSSSVGAKNIQYF.

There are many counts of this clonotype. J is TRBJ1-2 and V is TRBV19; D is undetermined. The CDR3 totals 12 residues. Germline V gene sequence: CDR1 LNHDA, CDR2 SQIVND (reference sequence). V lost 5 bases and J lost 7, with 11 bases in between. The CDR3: CASSSSRGGYTF. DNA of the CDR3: TGTGCCAGTAGTTCAAGCAGAGGTGGCTACACCTTC.

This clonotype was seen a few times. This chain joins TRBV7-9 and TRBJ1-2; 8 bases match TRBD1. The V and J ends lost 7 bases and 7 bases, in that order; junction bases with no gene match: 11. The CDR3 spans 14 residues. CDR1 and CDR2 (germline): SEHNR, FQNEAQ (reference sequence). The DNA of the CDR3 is TGTGCCAGCACCGATCCCGGACAGGGTATTGGCTACACCTTC. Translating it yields CASTDPGQGIGYTF.

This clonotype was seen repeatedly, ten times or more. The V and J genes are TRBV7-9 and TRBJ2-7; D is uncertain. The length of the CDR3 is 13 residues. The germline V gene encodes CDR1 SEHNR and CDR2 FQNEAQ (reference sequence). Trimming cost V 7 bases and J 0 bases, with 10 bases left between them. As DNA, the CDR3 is TGTGCCAGCACCCCGAGGAGCTCCTACGAGCAGTACTTC. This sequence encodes CASTPRSSYEQYF.

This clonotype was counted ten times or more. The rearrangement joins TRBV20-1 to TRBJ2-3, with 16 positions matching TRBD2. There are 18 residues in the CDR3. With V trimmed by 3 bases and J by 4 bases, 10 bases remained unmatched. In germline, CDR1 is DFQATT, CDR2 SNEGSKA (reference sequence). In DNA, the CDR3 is TGCAGTGCTAGGCCTCCGCTTGGGACTAGCGGGAGGGCAGATACGCAGTATTTT. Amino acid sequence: CSARPPLGTSGRADTQYF.

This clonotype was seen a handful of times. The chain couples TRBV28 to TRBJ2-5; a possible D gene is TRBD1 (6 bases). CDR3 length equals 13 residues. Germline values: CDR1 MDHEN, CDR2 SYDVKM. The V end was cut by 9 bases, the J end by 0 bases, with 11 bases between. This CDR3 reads CASGTPYQETQYF. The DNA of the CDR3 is TGTGCCAGTGGGACACCGTACCAAGAGACCCAGTACTTC.

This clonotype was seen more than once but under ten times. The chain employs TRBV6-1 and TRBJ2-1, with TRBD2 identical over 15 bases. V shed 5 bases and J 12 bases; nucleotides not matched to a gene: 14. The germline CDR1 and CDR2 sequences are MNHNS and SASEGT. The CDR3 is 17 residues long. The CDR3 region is CASSYRPWGTSGRTQFF. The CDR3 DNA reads TGTGCCAGCAGTTATAGGCCCTGGGGGACTAGCGGGAGGACGCAGTTCTTC.

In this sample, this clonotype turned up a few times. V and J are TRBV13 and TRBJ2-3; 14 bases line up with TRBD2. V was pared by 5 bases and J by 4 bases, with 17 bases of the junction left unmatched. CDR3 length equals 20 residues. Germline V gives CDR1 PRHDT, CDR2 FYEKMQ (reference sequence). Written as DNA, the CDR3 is TGTGCCAGCAGCACCCGACTAGCGGGAGGGCCAGAAAAAAGTTCAGATACGCAGTATTTT. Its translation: CASSTRLAGGPEKSSDTQYF.

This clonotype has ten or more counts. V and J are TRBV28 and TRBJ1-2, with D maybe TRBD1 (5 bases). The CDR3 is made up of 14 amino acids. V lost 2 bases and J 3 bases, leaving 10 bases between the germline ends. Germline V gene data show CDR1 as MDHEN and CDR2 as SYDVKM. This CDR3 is CASSLIPGHYGYTF. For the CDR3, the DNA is TGTGCCAGCAGTTTAATCCCGGGGCACTATGGCTACACCTTC.

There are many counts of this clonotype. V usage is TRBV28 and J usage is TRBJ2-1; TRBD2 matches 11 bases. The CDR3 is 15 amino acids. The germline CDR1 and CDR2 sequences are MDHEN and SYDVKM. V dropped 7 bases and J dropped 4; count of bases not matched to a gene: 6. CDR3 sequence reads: CASTSSGRSYNEQFF. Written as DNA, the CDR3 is TGTGCCAGCACATCTAGCGGGAGGTCGTACAATGAGCAGTTCTTC.

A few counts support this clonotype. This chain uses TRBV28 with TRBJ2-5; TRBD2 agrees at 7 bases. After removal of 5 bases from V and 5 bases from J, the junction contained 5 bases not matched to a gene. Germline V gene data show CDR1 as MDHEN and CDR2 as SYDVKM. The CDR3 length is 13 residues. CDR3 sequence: CASSKRGVETQYF. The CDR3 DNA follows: TGTGCCAGCAGTAAACGGGGGGTTGAGACCCAGTACTTC.

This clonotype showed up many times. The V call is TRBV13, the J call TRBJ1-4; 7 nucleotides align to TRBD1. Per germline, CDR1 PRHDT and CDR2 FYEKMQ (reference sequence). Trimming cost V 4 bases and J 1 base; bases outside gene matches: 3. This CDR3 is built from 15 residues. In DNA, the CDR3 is TGTGCCAGCAGCTCGAGGGGGCTAACTAATGAAAAACTGTTTTTT. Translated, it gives CASSSRGLTNEKLFF. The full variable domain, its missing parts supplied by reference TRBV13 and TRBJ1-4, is AAGVIQSPRHLIKEKRETATLKCYPIPRHDTVYWYQQGPGQDPQFLISFYEKMQSDKGSIPDRFSAQQFSDYHSELNMSSLELGDSALYFCASSSRGLTNEKLFFGSGTQLSVL.

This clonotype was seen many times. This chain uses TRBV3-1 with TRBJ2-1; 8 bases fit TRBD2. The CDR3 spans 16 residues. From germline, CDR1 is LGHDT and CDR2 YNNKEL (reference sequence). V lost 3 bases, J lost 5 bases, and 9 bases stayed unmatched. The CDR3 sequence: CASSHHGAGGNNEQFF. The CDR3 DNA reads TGTGCCAGCAGCCACCATGGCGCGGGAGGAAACAATGAGCAGTTCTTC.

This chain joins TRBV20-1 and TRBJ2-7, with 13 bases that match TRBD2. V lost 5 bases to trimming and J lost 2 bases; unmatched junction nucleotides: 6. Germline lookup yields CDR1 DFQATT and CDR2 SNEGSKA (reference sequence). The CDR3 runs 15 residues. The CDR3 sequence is CSAPTGTSGTYEQYF. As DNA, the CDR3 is TGCAGTGCTCCAACCGGGACTAGCGGGACCTACGAGCAGTACTTC.

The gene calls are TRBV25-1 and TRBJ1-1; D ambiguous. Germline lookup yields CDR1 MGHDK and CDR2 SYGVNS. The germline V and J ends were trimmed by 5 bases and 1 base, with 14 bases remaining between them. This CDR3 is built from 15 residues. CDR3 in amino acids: CASSSGRAANTEAFF. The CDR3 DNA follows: TGTGCCAGCAGTTCTGGTCGGGCGGCGAACACTGAAGCTTTCTTT. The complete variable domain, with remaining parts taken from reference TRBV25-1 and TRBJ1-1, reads EADIYQTPRYLVIGTGKKITLECSQTMGHDKMYWYQQDPGMELHLIHYSYGVNSTEKGDLSSESTVSRIRTEHFPLTLESARPSHTSQYLCASSSGRAANTEAFFGQGTRLTVV.

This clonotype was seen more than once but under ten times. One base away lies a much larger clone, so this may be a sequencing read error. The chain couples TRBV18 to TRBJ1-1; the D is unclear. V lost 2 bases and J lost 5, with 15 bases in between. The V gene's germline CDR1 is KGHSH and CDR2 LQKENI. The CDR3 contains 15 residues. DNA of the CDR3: TGTGCCAGCTCACCAGATACGGGGAGGAGTACTGAAGCTTTCTTT. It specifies CASSPDTGRSTEAFF.

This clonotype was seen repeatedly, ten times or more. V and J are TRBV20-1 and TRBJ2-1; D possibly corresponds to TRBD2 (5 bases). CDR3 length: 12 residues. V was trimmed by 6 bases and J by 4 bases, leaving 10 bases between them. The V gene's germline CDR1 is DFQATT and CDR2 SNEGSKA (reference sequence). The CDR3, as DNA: TGCAGTGCCTGGACTGGGTACAATGAGCAGTTCTTC. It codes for CSAWTGYNEQFF.

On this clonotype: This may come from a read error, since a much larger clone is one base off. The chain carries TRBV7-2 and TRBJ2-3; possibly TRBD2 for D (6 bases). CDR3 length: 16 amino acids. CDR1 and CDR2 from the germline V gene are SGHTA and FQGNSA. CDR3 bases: TGTGCCAGCAGCTTACCCATAGCGGTTAGCACAGATACGCAGTGTTTT. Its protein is CASSLPIAVSTDTQCF.

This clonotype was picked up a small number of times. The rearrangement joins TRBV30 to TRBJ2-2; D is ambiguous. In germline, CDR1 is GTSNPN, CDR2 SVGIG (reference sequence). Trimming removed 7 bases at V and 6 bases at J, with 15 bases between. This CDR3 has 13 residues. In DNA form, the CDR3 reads TGTGCCTTCAACCTTGATGGGGCCGGGGAGCTGTTTTTT. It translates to CAFNLDGAGELFF.

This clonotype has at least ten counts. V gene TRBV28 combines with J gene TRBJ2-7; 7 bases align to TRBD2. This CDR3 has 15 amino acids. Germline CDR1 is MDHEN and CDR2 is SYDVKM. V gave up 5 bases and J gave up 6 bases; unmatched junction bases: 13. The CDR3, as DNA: TGTGCCAGCAGTCCGGTCGCGGGAGCGATTTTCGAGCAGTACTTC. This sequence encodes CASSPVAGAIFEQYF.

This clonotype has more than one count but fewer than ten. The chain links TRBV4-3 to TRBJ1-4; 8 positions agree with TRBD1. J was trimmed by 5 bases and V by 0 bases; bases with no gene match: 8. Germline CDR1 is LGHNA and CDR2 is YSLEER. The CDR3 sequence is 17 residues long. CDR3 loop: CASSQDRTGFENEKLFF. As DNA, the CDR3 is TGCGCCAGCAGCCAAGACCGGACAGGGTTTGAAAATGAAAAACTGTTTTTT.

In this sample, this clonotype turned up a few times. The CDR3, as DNA: TGTGCCAGCAGCAGAACCGGGGACAGGGCGGGAGATACGCAGTATTTT. This codes for CASSRTGDRAGDTQYF. This chain connects TRBV5-8 to TRBJ2-3, with 9 bases that match TRBD1. The CDR3 is 16 amino acids. Germline CDR1 and CDR2: SGHTS and YDEGEE. The V gene end was trimmed by 4 bases and the J gene end by 5 bases; junction bases not matched to a gene: 11.

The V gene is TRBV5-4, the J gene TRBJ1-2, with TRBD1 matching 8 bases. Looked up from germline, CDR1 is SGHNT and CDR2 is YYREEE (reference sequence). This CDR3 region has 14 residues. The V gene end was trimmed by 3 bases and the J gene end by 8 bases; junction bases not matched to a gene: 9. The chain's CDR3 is CASSSRQGPMGYTF. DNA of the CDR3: TGTGCCAGCAGCTCCCGACAGGGGCCCATGGGCTACACCTTC.

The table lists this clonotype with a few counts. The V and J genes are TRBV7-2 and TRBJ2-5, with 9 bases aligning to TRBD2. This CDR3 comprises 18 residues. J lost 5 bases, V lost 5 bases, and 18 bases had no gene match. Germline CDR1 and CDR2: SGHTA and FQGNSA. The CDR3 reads CASSLSSGTSSWRETQYF. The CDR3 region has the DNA TGTGCCAGCAGCCTATCATCCGGGACTAGCTCCTGGAGGGAGACCCAGTACTTC. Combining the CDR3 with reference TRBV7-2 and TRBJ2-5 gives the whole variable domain GAGVSQSPSNKVTEKGKDVELRCDPISGHTALYWYRQSLGQGLEFLIYFQGNSAPDKSGLPSDRFSAERTGGSVSTLTIQRTQQEDSAVYLCASSLSSGTSSWRETQYFGPGTRLLVL.